The 10 T cell receptor beta chains presented below share a single source sample, sequenced in a study of prognosis after radiotherapy for stage I lung cancer (dated by TCRdb to the early 2020s). The sample was run on an Illumina HiSeq 3000. The TCR beta CDR3 region was amplified from genomic DNA by two rounds of multiplex PCR. In the first round of PCR, primers specific to each TRBV and TRBJ gene were used, and the primer sequences are filed in Chinese patent CN105087789A. The public reads were run again by TCRdb, first through fastp at Q25 and then through MiXCR, and only productive beta chains were kept. Every entry covers one CDR3 protein and lists the most common genes and DNA from its rows. The sample records roughly 13,000 distinct CDR3 sequences, about 60% of which are singletons. The ten top clones hold roughly 26% of the sample. The sequenced sample was PBMCs, obtained before or after stereotactic body radiation therapy (not recorded which). The receptor source for this set is a donor aged 50 or older with non-small cell lung cancer.

V gene TRBV27 combines with J gene TRBJ2-7; 11 nucleotides match TRBD2. With V trimmed by 6 bases and J by 6 bases, 4 bases remained unmatched. The CDR3 is made up of 13 amino acids. The germline V gene encodes CDR1 MNHEY and CDR2 SMNVEV (reference sequence). As DNA, the CDR3 is TGTGCCAGCAGATTTAGCGGGAGGGGCGAGCAGTACTTC. This sequence encodes CASRFSGRGEQYF.

In its sample, this clonotype is medium-sized. The genes are TRBV20-1 and TRBJ2-7; 9 bases align to TRBD2. V lost 3 bases to trimming and J lost 4 bases; unmatched junction nucleotides: 4. The CDR3 is made up of 13 amino acids. Germline assignment: CDR1 DFQATT and CDR2 SNEGSKA (reference sequence). The CDR3 DNA reads TGCAGTGCTAGGGGTACTAGCGGGTACGAGCAGTACTTC. Translating it yields CSARGTSGYEQYF.

This clonotype has just one count. The genes are TRBV12-3 or TRBV12-4 and TRBJ2-7, with D possibly being TRBD1 or TRBD2 (5 bases each). V was shortened by 2 bases and J by 4 bases, with 12 bases between the two germline ends. This CDR3 region has 14 residues. CDR3 bases: TGTGCCAGCAGTTTATGGGGACGGCATTACGAGCAGTACTTC. Encoded protein: CASSLWGRHYEQYF.

The chain employs TRBV6-1 and TRBJ2-7; maybe TRBD1 (6 bases). The CDR3 loop spans 11 amino acids. Germline V lookup: CDR1 MNHNS, CDR2 SASEGT. V was trimmed by 3 bases and J by 6 bases, leaving 6 bases between them. The chain's CDR3 is CASSDRGEQYF. The CDR3 nucleotides read TGTGCCAGCAGTGACAGGGGCGAGCAGTACTTC.

Worth noting for this clonotype: This could be a read error, since a much larger clone is one nucleotide away. The chain employs TRBV10-2 and TRBJ2-5; 9 bases are shared with TRBD1. In germline, CDR1 is WSHSY, CDR2 SAAADI. Losses at the gene ends were 6 bases for V and 5 bases for J; bases not matched to a gene: 7. The CDR3 is 14 residues long. The CDR3 protein is CASSDRGKGETQYF. The CDR3 region has the DNA TGCGCCAGCAGCGACAGGGGGAAGGGGGAGACCCAGTACTTC.

Sample share makes this clonotype medium-sized. V is TRBV7-9 and J is TRBJ2-6; D tentatively fits TRBD1 or TRBD2 (6 bases each). Germline V CDR1 and CDR2: SEHNR, FQNEAQ (reference sequence). This CDR3 is built from 14 residues. The CDR3 protein is CCPGEEAGANVLTF. CDR3 DNA: TGTTGTCCAGGGGAGGAAGCTGGGGCCAACGTCCTGACTTTC.

The rearrangement links TRBV24-1 to TRBJ2-1; D ambiguous. Trimming removed 9 bases at V and 6 bases at J, with 11 bases between. This CDR3 spans 12 amino acids. Germline V gene lookup returns CDR1 KGHDR and CDR2 SFDVKD. DNA of the CDR3: TGTGCCACCTCCCTGGTGGGCAATGAGCAGTTCTTC. Protein sequence: CATSLVGNEQFF.

Relative to its sample, this clonotype is medium-sized (0.01 to 0.1%). The junction departs from the called germline gene at one end, perhaps through a read error. The chain combines TRBV7-7 with TRBJ2-3, with 14 bases matching TRBD2. The CDR3 length is 15 residues. Germline lookup yields CDR1 SSHAT and CDR2 FNYEAQ (reference sequence). The CDR3 DNA sequence: TGTGCTAGCAGCTCAGGACTAGCGGGAGGCGGTACGCAGTATTTT. Protein sequence: CASSSGLAGGGTQYF.

About this clonotype: At one end, the junction sequence differs from germline, possibly due to a read error. The CDR3 is CSVAGRVVTDTHYF. The CDR3 bases are TGCAGCGTTGCAGGGAGGGTCGTCACAGATACGCATTATTTT. The chain couples TRBV29-1 to TRBJ2-3, with 7 bases identical to TRBD2. The CDR3 has 14 amino acids. The V gene's germline CDR1 is SQVTM and CDR2 ANQGSEA.

About this clonotype: A read error is likely here: a far larger clone is one base away. V and J are TRBV27 and TRBJ2-1; possibly TRBD2 for D (6 bases). Trimming left V 4 bases short and J 6 bases short, with 19 bases between. CDR1 and CDR2 (germline): MNHEY, SMNVEV (reference sequence). The CDR3 runs to 16 residues. CDR3 DNA sequence: TGTGCCAGCAGTTGGAAGAAGGGGCGGGAAAGCAATGAGCAGTTCTTC. This gives the protein CASSWKKGRESNEQFF.